These 25 T cell receptor beta chains originate from one sample sequenced in a study of cytomegalovirus exposure and HLA in healthy donors. PCR used 60 Vbeta primers and 13 Jbeta primers. Profiling relied on immunoSEQ multiplex PCR, and the TCRdb table lists in-frame clones only, not all of them. The sample holds roughly 140,000 clones; over 75% are singletons and the top ten take about 0.62%. The sample comprised PBMCs. Receptors were obtained from a male donor in good health and CMV-seronegative.

As for this clone: In the same sample, other DNA sequences code for this CDR3. This chain uses TRBV30 with TRBJ2-7, with D unresolved. V was pared by 7 bases and J by 5 bases, with 12 bases between. The CDR3 has 11 amino acids. Germline CDR1 GTSNPN, CDR2 SVGIG (reference sequence). As DNA, the CDR3 is TGTGCCTTTTACCTAGGCAACGAGCAGTACTTC. As protein: CAFYLGNEQYF.

The chain is built from TRBV6-6 and TRBJ2-1, with 7 bases fitting TRBD2. V was pared by 2 bases and J by 8 bases, with 6 bases of the junction left unmatched. This CDR3 region has 14 residues. Germline assignment: CDR1 MNHNY and CDR2 SVGAGI (reference sequence). Written as DNA, the CDR3 is TGTGCCAGCAGTTACGGGGGAGGGCCCCATGAGCAGTTCTTC. Its translation is CASSYGGGPHEQFF.

The rearrangement links TRBV14 to TRBJ2-1, with 8 bases identical to TRBD1. The CDR3 consists of 15 residues. The V segment lost 7 bases and the J segment 6 bases; nucleotides outside the gene matches: 11. The V gene's germline CDR1 is SGHDN and CDR2 FVKESK. The CDR3 sequence: CASTRGQVASNEQFF. CDR3 nucleotides: TGTGCCAGCACCCGGGGACAGGTCGCTTCCAATGAGCAGTTCTTC. The variable domain in full, with the rest retrieved from reference TRBV14 and TRBJ2-1, is EAGVTQFPSHSVIEKGQTVTLRCDPISGHDNLYWYRRVMGKEIKFLLHFVKESKQDESGMPNNRFLAERTGGTYSTLKVQPAELEDSGVYFCASTRGQVASNEQFFGPGTRLTVL.

This rearrangement joins TRBV6-5 to TRBJ2-3; 11 nucleotides align to TRBD2. The CDR3 totals 16 residues. V shed 6 bases, J shed 1 base, and the junction held 6 bases outside the gene matches. In germline, CDR1 is MNHEY, CDR2 SVGAGI. CDR3 protein: CASSYKTSGGTDTQYF. In DNA, the CDR3 is TGTGCCAGCAGCTACAAGACTAGCGGGGGCACAGATACGCAGTATTTT.

This clone showed up just a few times. The rearrangement joins TRBV9 to TRBJ2-5, with a weak D call TRBD1 (5 bases). Deletions cut 0 bases from V and 0 bases from J, with 9 bases between. Germline V gene lookup returns CDR1 SGDLS and CDR2 YYNGEE. The length of the CDR3 is 15 residues. The CDR3 protein is CASSVGATDQETQYF. The DNA of the CDR3 is TGTGCCAGCAGCGTAGGTGCGACAGACCAAGAGACCCAGTACTTC.

Regarding this clone: A junction boundary mismatches the germline segment, possibly from a read error. V gene TRBV2 combines with J gene TRBJ2-7; D is ambiguous. The CDR3 covers 11 residues. Germline CDR1 is SNHLY and CDR2 is FYNNEI. CDR3 coding DNA: TGTGCCAGCAGTGACTCCCACGAGCAGTACTTC. It codes for CASSDSHEQYF.

V and J are TRBV9 and TRBJ1-2; D not certain. The CDR3 contains 14 residues. V shed 4 bases and J shed 4 bases, with 14 bases lying between them. The germline gives CDR1 SGDLS, CDR2 YYNGEE. CDR3 nucleotide sequence: TGTGCCAGCAGCTCGGGGAGGTTGAGCTATGGCTACACCTTC. Translating gives CASSSGRLSYGYTF. Full variable domain (outside the CDR3, taken from reference TRBV9 and TRBJ1-2): DSGVTQTPKHLITATGQRVTLRCSPRSGDLSVYWYQQSLDQGLQFLIQYYNGEERAKGNILERFSAQQFPDLHSELNLSSLELGDSALYFCASSSGRLSYGYTFGSGTRLTVV.

V and J are TRBV2 and TRBJ1-1; TRBD1 is a possible D gene (6 bases). Trimming took off 4 bases at V and 3 bases at J, with 9 bases between the two ends. The CDR3 sequence is 13 residues long. Per the germline V gene, CDR1 is SNHLY and CDR2 is FYNNEI. The CDR3 DNA sequence: TGTGCCAGCAGTGCGGACAGAGACACTGAAGCTTTCTTT. The encoded protein is CASSADRDTEAFF.

The genes are TRBV15 and TRBJ2-7; 9 positions match TRBD1. CDR3 length: 19 amino acids. Trimming took 4 bases from V and 2 from J; bases not matched to a gene: 18. CDR1 is LNHNV, CDR2 YYDKDF, per germline (reference sequence). The DNA of the CDR3 is TGTGCCACCAGCAAACGAGGAGGGCCCGGGACAGGGATTACCTACGAGCAGTACTTC. Encoded protein: CATSKRGGPGTGITYEQYF.

CDR3 sequence reads: CASSLGGSGYYNEQFF. CDR3 coding DNA: TGTGCCAGCAGCCTCGGCGGGAGCGGGTACTACAATGAGCAGTTCTTC. The chain uses TRBV14 and TRBJ2-1, with 7 bases identical to TRBD2. V was pared by 4 bases and J by 3 bases, with 9 bases of the junction left unmatched. This CDR3 contains 16 residues. CDR1 is SGHDN, CDR2 FVKESK, per germline. The whole variable domain, remainder taken from reference TRBV14 and TRBJ2-1, is EAGVTQFPSHSVIEKGQTVTLRCDPISGHDNLYWYRRVMGKEIKFLLHFVKESKQDESGMPNNRFLAERTGGTYSTLKVQPAELEDSGVYFCASSLGGSGYYNEQFFGPGTRLTVL.

V and J are TRBV5-4 and TRBJ1-2, with D unclear. CDR1 is SGHNT, CDR2 YYREEE, per germline (reference sequence). This CDR3 contains 12 residues. The V end was cut by 1 base, the J end by 6 bases, with 7 bases between. The CDR3 DNA reads TGTGCCAGCAGCTTGTTGGAGGATGGCTACACCTTC. It is translated as CASSLLEDGYTF. Variable domain in full (rest from reference TRBV5-4 and TRBJ1-2): ETGVTQSPTHLIKTRGQQVTLRCSSQSGHNTVSWYQQALGQGPQFIFQYYREEENGRGNFPPRFSGLQFPNYSSELNVNALELDDSALYLCASSLLEDGYTFGSGTRLTVV.

The chain combines TRBV19 with TRBJ1-5; D ambiguous. Germline assignment: CDR1 LNHDA and CDR2 SQIVND (reference sequence). The CDR3 covers 14 residues. The germline V and J ends were trimmed by 3 bases and 6 bases, with 12 bases remaining between them. Here the CDR3 DNA reads TGTGCCAGTAGTATCCCCCGTGACACTCAGCCCCAGCATTTT. This codes for CASSIPRDTQPQHF.

This chain joins TRBV27 and TRBJ1-1; 8 bases map to TRBD1. CDR3 length equals 14 residues. V shed 5 bases and J 0 bases; nucleotides not matched to a gene: 2. Looked up from germline, CDR1 is MNHEY and CDR2 is SMNVEV (reference sequence). The CDR3, as DNA: TGTGCCAGCAGTCGACAGGGGCTGAACACTGAAGCTTTCTTT. Its translation: CASSRQGLNTEAFF.

The chain couples TRBV29-1 to TRBJ2-2, with 8 bases matching TRBD2. V shed 7 bases and J 2 bases; nucleotides not matched to a gene: 3. In germline, CDR1 is SQVTM, CDR2 ANQGSEA. The CDR3 is made up of 13 amino acids. The CDR3 nucleotides are TGCAGCGGGAGGACTAGCAACACCGGGGAGCTGTTTTTT. This sequence encodes CSGRTSNTGELFF.

This chain connects TRBV30 to TRBJ2-7, with 7 bases that match TRBD1. CDR1 is GTSNPN, CDR2 SVGIG, per germline (reference sequence). This CDR3 is 15 amino acids long. V lost 0 bases to trimming and J lost 1 base; unmatched junction nucleotides: 6. The CDR3 DNA follows: TGTGCCTGGAGTGTAAGGGGGCATTTATCCTACGAGCAGTACTTC. Translating gives CAWSVRGHLSYEQYF.

Only one count was recorded for this clone. The sample holds other DNA sequences that translate to the same CDR3. The chain uses TRBV5-4 and TRBJ2-1; D perhaps matches TRBD2 (5 bases). V was trimmed by 3 bases and J by 10 bases, leaving 11 bases between them. Germline CDR1 SGHNT, CDR2 YYREEE (reference sequence). This CDR3 contains 12 residues. The CDR3 is CASSSNGGEQFF. The DNA for the CDR3 is TGTGCCAGCAGCTCGAACGGCGGGGAGCAGTTCTTC. The variable domain in full, completed from reference TRBV5-4 and TRBJ2-1, reads ETGVTQSPTHLIKTRGQQVTLRCSSQSGHNTVSWYQQALGQGPQFIFQYYREEENGRGNFPPRFSGLQFPNYSSELNVNALELDDSALYLCASSSNGGEQFFGPGTRLTVL.

J is TRBJ2-3 and V is TRBV4-1, with TRBD2 identical over 13 bases. CDR1 is MGHRA, CDR2 YSYEKL, per germline. J gave up 0 bases and V 4 bases, and 7 bases lay outside the gene matches. CDR3 size: 18 residues. The CDR3 coding sequence is TGCGCCAGCAGCCTCGGACTAGCGGGGGACGGTAGCACAGATACGCAGTATTTT. Translated: CASSLGLAGDGSTDTQYF.

For this clone: One end of the junction varies from germline; a read error may be responsible. This rearrangement joins TRBV7-9 to TRBJ2-7; 8 bases agree with TRBD2. The CDR3 runs 14 residues. Germline V lookup: CDR1 SEHNR, CDR2 FQNEAQ (reference sequence). The CDR3 bases are TGTTCCAGCAGAGATGGGACTAGCTCCTACGAGCAGTACTTC. Translating gives CSSRDGTSSYEQYF.

This chain connects TRBV2 to TRBJ2-3, with 12 nucleotides matching TRBD2. The CDR3 covers 18 residues. J was trimmed by 2 bases and V by 6 bases; bases with no gene match: 12. Germline V gene lookup returns CDR1 SNHLY and CDR2 FYNNEI. The CDR3 here is CASRERTSGISITDTQYF. The CDR3 DNA is TGTGCCAGCAGGGAAAGGACTAGCGGGATATCTATCACAGATACGCAGTATTTT.

The V and J genes are TRBV7-6 and TRBJ2-7; TRBD1 is a possible D gene (5 bases). CDR1 is SGHVS, CDR2 FNYEAQ, per germline. V dropped 5 bases and J dropped 6 bases, with 14 bases sitting between them. The CDR3 extends over 13 amino acids. CDR3 sequence (DNA): TGTGCCAGCAGCCCCTTGACAGCTTCCGAGCAGTACTTC. Translating gives CASSPLTASEQYF.

This clone came up once. The genes are TRBV9 and TRBJ1-2; TRBD1 might be the D (6 bases). Trimming removed 3 bases at V and 4 bases at J, with 10 bases between. Germline V gives CDR1 SGDLS, CDR2 YYNGEE. The CDR3 loop spans 13 amino acids. CDR3 in amino acids: CASSGTEVYGYTF. The CDR3 bases are TGTGCCAGCAGCGGGACAGAGGTCTATGGCTACACCTTC.

This clone was observed a few times. The V call is TRBV11-3, the J call TRBJ1-3; D perhaps matches TRBD1 (5 bases). Germline-derived CDR1 and CDR2 are SGHNT and YENEEA. Between the trimmed V and J ends, which lost 5 bases and 3 bases, there was a span of 11 bases. The CDR3 covers 14 residues. CDR3 loop: CASSTRQNGNTIYF. The CDR3 nucleotides read TGTGCCAGCAGCACCCGACAGAATGGAAACACCATATATTTT.

This rearrangement joins TRBV5-1 to TRBJ1-5; a weak D match, TRBD1 (6 bases). V was cut by 1 base and J by 0 bases, with 8 bases left in between. This CDR3 contains 15 residues. Germline V CDR1 and CDR2: SGHRS, YFSETQ. The CDR3 loop reads CASSLRGGSNQPQHF. CDR3 coding DNA: TGCGCCAGCAGCTTGAGGGGGGGTAGCAATCAGCCCCAGCATTTT.

The chain joins TRBV19 to TRBJ2-1, with D possibly being TRBD1 (6 bases). The CDR3 is 17 residues long. Per germline, CDR1 LNHDA and CDR2 SQIVND (reference sequence). V gave up 5 bases and J gave up 1 base, with 18 bases separating them. CDR3 DNA sequence: TGTGCCAGTAGTCCAAGACAGGTTTCAAATTCCTACAATGAGCAGTTCTTC. Its translation is CASSPRQVSNSYNEQFF.

The rearrangement joins TRBV29-1 to TRBJ2-1, with TRBD2 matching over 8 bases. Germline-derived CDR1 and CDR2 are SQVTM and ANQGSEA. J gave up 8 bases and V 3 bases, and 3 bases lay outside the gene matches. The CDR3 covers 12 residues. The CDR3 region is CSVEVRGDEQFF. The CDR3 coding sequence is TGCAGCGTTGAGGTGCGGGGGGATGAGCAGTTCTTC.